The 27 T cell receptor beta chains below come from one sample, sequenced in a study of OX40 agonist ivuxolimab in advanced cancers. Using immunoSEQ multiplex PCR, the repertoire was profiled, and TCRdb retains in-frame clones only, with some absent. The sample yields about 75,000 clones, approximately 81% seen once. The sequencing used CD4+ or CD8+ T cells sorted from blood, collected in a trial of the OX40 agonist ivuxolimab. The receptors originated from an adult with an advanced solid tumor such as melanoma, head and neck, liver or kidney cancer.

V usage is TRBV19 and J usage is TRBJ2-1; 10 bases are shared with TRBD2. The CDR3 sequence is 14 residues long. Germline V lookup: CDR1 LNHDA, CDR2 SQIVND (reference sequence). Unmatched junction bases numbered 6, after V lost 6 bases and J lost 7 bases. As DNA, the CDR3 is TGTGCCAGTAGCGGACTAGCGGCCTCAAATGAGCAGTTCTTC. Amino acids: CASSGLAASNEQFF.

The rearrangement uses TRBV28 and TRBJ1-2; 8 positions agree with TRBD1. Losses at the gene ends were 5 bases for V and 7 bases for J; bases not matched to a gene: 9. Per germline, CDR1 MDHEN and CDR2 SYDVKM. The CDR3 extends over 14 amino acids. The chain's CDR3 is CASSRTGGPSGYTF. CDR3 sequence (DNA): TGTGCCAGCAGTCGCACAGGGGGGCCTAGTGGCTACACCTTC.

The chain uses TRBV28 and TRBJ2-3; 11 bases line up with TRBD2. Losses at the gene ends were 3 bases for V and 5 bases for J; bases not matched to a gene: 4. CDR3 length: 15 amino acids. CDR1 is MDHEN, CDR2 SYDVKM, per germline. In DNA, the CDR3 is TGTGCCAGCAGTTTCTTAGCGGGAGGGATAGATACGCAGTATTTT. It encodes CASSFLAGGIDTQYF.

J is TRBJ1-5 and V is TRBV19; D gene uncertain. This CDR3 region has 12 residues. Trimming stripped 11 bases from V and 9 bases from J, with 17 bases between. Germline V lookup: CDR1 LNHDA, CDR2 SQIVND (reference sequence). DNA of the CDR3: TGTGCCGTCAAGGCCGGTAGCGGGCCCCAGCATTTT. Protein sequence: CAVKAGSGPQHF.

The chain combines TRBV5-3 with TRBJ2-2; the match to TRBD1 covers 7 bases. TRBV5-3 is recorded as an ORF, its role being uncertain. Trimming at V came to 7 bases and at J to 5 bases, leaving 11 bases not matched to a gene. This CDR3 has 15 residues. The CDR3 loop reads CARERQGMKTGELFF. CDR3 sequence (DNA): TGTGCCAGAGAGAGACAGGGTATGAAGACCGGGGAGCTGTTTTTT.

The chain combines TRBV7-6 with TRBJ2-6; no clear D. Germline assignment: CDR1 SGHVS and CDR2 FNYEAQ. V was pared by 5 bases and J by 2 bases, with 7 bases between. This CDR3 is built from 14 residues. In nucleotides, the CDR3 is TGTGCCAGCAGCCCCCGGACTGGGGCCAACGTCCTGACTTTC. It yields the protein CASSPRTGANVLTF.

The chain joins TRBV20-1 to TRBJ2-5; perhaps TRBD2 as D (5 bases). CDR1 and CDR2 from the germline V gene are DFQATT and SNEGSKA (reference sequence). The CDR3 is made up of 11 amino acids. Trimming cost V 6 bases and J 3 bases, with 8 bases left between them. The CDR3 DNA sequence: TGCAGTGCGGGAGTCAAAGAGACCCAGTACTTC. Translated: CSAGVKETQYF.

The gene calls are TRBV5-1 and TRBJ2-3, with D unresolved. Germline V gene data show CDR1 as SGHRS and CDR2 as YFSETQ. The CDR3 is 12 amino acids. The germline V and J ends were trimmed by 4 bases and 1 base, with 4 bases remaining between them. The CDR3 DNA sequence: TGCGCCAGCAGCGCGCGCACAGATACGCAGTATTTT. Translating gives CASSARTDTQYF. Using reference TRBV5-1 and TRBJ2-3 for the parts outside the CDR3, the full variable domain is KAGVTQTPRYLIKTRGQQVTLSCSPISGHRSVSWYQQTPGQGLQFLFEYFSETQRNKGNFPGRFSGRQFSNSRSEMNVSTLELGDSALYLCASSARTDTQYFGPGTRLTVL.

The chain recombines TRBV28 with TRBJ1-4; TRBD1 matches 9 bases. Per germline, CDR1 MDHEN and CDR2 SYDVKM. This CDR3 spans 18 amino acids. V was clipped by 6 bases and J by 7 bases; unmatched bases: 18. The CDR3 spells CASSPYTGTGIFSEKLFF. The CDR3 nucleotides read TGTGCCAGCAGCCCATACACCGGGACAGGGATTTTCAGTGAAAAACTGTTTTTT.

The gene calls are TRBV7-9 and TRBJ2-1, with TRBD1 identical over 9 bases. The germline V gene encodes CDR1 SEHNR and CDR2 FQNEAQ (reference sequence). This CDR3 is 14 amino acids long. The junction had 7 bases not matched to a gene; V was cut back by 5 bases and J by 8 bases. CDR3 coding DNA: TGTGCCAGCAGCCTGGGACAGGGAGGGGATGAGCAGTTCTTC. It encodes CASSLGQGGDEQFF.

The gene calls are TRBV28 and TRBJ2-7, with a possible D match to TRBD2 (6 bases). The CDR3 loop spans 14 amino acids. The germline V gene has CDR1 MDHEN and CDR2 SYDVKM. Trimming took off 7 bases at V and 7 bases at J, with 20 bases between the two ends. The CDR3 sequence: CASNSGLALREQYF. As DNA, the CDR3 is TGTGCCAGCAACTCGGGCCTAGCGCTGAGGGAGCAGTACTTC.

The CDR3 reads CASSRQGRLTTTGELFF. The CDR3 coding sequence is TGCGCCAGCAGCCGACAGGGAAGGCTAACAACTACCGGGGAGCTGTTTTTT. This chain uses TRBV5-1 with TRBJ2-2, with 7 bases fitting TRBD1. Germline CDR1 and CDR2: SGHRS and YFSETQ. J lost 5 bases, V lost 4 bases, and 14 bases had no gene match. The CDR3 loop spans 17 amino acids. Complete variable domain (other parts from reference TRBV5-1 and TRBJ2-2): KAGVTQTPRYLIKTRGQQVTLSCSPISGHRSVSWYQQTPGQGLQFLFEYFSETQRNKGNFPGRFSGRQFSNSRSEMNVSTLELGDSALYLCASSRQGRLTTTGELFFGEGSRLTVL.

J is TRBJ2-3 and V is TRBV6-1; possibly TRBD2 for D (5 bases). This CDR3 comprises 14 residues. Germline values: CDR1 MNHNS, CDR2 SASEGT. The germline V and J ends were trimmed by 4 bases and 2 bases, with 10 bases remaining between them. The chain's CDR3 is CASSVATHTDTQYF. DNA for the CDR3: TGTGCCAGCAGTGTAGCGACCCACACAGATACGCAGTATTTT.

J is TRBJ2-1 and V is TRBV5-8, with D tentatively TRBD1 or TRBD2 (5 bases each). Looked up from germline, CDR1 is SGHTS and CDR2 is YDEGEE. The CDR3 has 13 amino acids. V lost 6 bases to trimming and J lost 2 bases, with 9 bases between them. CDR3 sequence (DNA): TGTGCCAGCAATGGGGGAACCTACAATGAGCAGTTCTTC. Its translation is CASNGGTYNEQFF.

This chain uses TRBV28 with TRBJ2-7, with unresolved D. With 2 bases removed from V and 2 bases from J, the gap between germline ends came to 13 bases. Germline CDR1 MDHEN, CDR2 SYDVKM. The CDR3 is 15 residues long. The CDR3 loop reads CASSLGLGSTYEQYF. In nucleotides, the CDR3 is TGTGCCAGCAGTTTAGGTTTAGGTTCTACCTACGAGCAGTACTTC.

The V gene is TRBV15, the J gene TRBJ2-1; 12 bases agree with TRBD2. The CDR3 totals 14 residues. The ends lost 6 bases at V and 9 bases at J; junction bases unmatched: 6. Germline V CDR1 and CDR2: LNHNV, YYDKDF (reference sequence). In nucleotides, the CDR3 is TGTGCCACCAGGCTAGCGGGAGGGCTCGGTGAGCAGTTCTTC. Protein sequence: CATRLAGGLGEQFF.

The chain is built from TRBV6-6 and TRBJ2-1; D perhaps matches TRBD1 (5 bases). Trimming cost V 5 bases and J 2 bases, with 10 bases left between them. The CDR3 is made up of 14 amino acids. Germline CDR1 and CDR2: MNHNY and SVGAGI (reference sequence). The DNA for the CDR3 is TGTGCCAGCAGTCCAGGGTCCCCCTACAATGAGCAGTTCTTC. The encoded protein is CASSPGSPYNEQFF.

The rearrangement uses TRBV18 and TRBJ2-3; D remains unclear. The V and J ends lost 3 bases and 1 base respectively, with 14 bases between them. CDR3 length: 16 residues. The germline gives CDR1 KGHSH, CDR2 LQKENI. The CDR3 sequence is CASSPALWQGTDTQYF. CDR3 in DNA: TGTGCCAGCTCACCTGCCCTTTGGCAGGGCACAGATACGCAGTATTTT.

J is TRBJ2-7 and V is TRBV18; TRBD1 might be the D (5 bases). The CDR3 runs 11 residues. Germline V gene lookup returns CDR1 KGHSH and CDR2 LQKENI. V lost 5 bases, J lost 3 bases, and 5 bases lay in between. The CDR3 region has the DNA TGTGCCAGCTCAGACAGCTACGAGCAGTACTTC. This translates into CASSDSYEQYF.

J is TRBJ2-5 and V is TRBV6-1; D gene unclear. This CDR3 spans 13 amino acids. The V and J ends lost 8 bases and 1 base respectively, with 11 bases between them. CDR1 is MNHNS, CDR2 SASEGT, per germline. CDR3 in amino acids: CASARSIQETQYF. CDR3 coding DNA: TGTGCCAGCGCGCGAAGTATCCAAGAGACCCAGTACTTC.

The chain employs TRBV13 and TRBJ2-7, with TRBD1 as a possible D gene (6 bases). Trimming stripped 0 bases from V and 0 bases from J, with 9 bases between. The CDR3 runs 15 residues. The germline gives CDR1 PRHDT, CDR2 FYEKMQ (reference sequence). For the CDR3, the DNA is TGTGCCAGCAGCTTAGGGGACAGAAGCTCCTACGAGCAGTACTTC. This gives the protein CASSLGDRSSYEQYF.

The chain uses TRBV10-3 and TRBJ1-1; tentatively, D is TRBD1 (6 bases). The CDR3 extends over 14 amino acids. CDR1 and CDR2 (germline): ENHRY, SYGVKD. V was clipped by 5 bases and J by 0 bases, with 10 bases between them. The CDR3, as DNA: TGTGCCATCAGTCGGACAGCCTTGAACACTGAAGCTTTCTTT. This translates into CAISRTALNTEAFF.

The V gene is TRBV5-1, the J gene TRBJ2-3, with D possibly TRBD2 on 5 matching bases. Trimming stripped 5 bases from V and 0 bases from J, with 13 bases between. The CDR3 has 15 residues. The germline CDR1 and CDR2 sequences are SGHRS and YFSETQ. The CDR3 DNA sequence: TGCGCCAGCAGTATCGACTATACTAGCACAGATACGCAGTATTTT. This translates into CASSIDYTSTDTQYF.

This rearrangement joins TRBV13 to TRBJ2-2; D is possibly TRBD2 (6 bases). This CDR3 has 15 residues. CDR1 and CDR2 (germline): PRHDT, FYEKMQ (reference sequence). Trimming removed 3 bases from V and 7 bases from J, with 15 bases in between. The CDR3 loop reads CASSFGLSWGGELFF. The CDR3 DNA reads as TGTGCCAGCAGCTTTGGACTATCTTGGGGCGGGGAGCTGTTTTTT. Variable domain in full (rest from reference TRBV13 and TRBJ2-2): AAGVIQSPRHLIKEKRETATLKCYPIPRHDTVYWYQQGPGQDPQFLISFYEKMQSDKGSIPDRFSAQQFSDYHSELNMSSLELGDSALYFCASSFGLSWGGELFFGEGSRLTVL.

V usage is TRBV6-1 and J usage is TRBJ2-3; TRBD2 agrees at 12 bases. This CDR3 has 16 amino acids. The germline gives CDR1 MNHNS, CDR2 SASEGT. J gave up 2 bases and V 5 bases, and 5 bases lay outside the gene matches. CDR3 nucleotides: TGTGCCAGCAGTCAAGGACTAGCGGGACCCACAGATACGCAGTATTTT. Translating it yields CASSQGLAGPTDTQYF.

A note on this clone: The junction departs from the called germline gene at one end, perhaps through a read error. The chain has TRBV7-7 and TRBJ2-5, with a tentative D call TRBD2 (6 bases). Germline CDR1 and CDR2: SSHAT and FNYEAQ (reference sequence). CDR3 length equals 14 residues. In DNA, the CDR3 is TGTGCTAGCAGCTTCGGGGGAGTCCGGGAGACCCAGTACTTC. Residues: CASSFGGVRETQYF.

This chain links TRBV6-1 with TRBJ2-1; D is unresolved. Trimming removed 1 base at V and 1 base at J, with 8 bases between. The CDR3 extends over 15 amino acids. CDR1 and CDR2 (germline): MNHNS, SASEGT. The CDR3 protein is CASSEEWGSYNEQFF. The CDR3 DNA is TGTGCCAGCAGTGAAGAATGGGGATCCTACAATGAGCAGTTCTTC.